These 2 T cell receptor beta chains were sequenced from one sample in a study of T cell changes during pregnancy in multiple sclerosis. Method: immunoSEQ multiplex PCR; TCRdb's copy keeps in-frame clones and lacks some. This sample has tens of thousands of clones, with approximately 94% found just once. Sample: CD4+ T cells from peripheral blood mononuclear cells, taken in the third trimester of pregnancy. These receptor sequences come from a female donor with multiple sclerosis, enrolled in a pregnancy study.

This sequence joins TRBV5-4 and TRBJ2-2; 9 nucleotides agree with TRBD2. CDR1 and CDR2 (germline): SGHNT, YYREEE (reference sequence). The CDR3 is made up of 16 amino acids. J was trimmed by 1 base and V by 4 bases; bases with no gene match: 5. The CDR3 is CASSTLAGENTGELFF. The CDR3, as DNA: TGTGCCAGCAGCACACTAGCGGGTGAGAACACCGGGGAGCTGTTTTTT.

V usage is TRBV18 and J usage is TRBJ2-1, with 15 bases that match TRBD2. Trimming cost V 3 bases and J 6 bases; bases outside gene matches: 3. Germline CDR1 and CDR2: KGHSH and LQKENI. This CDR3 has 16 amino acids. Written as DNA, the CDR3 is TGTGCCAGCTCACCCCCGGGACTAGCGGGGGGCAATGAGCAGTTCTTC. Protein sequence: CASSPPGLAGGNEQFF.